Shown below are 20 T cell receptor beta chains from a single sample sequenced in a study of a mutant IDH1 vaccine in newly diagnosed glioma. No antigen is known for these receptors. Time point specified: week 5, during vaccination. Doses comprised 300 ug of mutant IDH1 20-mer peptide each, plus topical imiquimod. Libraries were prepared by immunoSEQ multiplex PCR; TCRdb keeps only in-frame clonotypes and omits some of them. The table shows 30,000 to 40,000 clones, with 55% to 60% occurring only once. Here the sequenced sample was PBMCs, taken from a glioma patient whose treatment included an IDH1 peptide vaccine. These receptors originate from a woman aged 18-29 years with glioma.

This clone was seen once. This chain uses TRBV2 with TRBJ2-5, with D perhaps matching TRBD1 (6 bases). The CDR3 contains 13 residues. The ends were cut back, 3 bases at V and 4 bases at J, with 9 bases in the middle. CDR1 is SNHLY and CDR2 is FYNNEI in the germline V gene. As DNA, the CDR3 is TGTGCCAGCAGTGATAACAGGGCAGAGACCCAGTACTTC. It specifies CASSDNRAETQYF. Variable domain in full (rest from reference TRBV2 and TRBJ2-5): EPEVTQTPSHQVTQMGQEVILRCVPISNHLYFYWYRQILGQKVEFLVSFYNNEISEKSEIFDDQFSVERPDGSNFTLKIRSTKLEDSAMYFCASSDNRAETQYFGPGTRLLVL.

The chain combines TRBV5-6 with TRBJ2-3; D gene unclear. Germline values: CDR1 SGHDT, CDR2 YYEEEE. CDR3 length equals 14 residues. V was pared by 0 bases and J by 0 bases, with 5 bases between. In DNA form, the CDR3 reads TGTGCCAGCAGCTTGGTCCAGAGCACAGATACGCAGTATTTT. Its translation is CASSLVQSTDTQYF.

The genes are TRBV7-6 and TRBJ1-1; D is perhaps TRBD1 (6 bases). The CDR3 sequence is 13 residues long. Trimming removed 5 bases at V and 0 bases at J, with 7 bases between. Germline CDR1 and CDR2: SGHVS and FNYEAQ. For the CDR3, the DNA is TGTGCCAGCAGCCGGGACATGAACACTGAAGCTTTCTTT. It is translated as CASSRDMNTEAFF.

This clone is judged medium-sized. The gene calls are TRBV18 and TRBJ1-2, with D maybe TRBD1 (5 bases). The CDR3 totals 17 residues. Germline V gives CDR1 KGHSH, CDR2 LQKENI. Trimming removed 3 bases from V and 4 bases from J, with 21 bases in between. The CDR3 protein is CASSPNSPRERGYGYTF. CDR3 DNA: TGTGCCAGCTCACCTAATTCACCCAGGGAGAGGGGCTATGGCTACACCTTC.

The gene calls are TRBV7-9 and TRBJ2-7; 8 nucleotides agree with TRBD1. V lost 3 bases and J lost 4; bases outside the gene matches: 5. The germline V gene encodes CDR1 SEHNR and CDR2 FQNEAQ (reference sequence). The CDR3 is 14 amino acids. Here the CDR3 DNA reads TGTGCCAGCAGCTTTGGACAGGGAATATACGAGCAGTACTTC. Protein sequence: CASSFGQGIYEQYF. The full variable domain, its missing parts supplied by reference TRBV7-9 and TRBJ2-7, is DTGVSQNPRHKITKRGQNVTFRCDPISEHNRLYWYRQTLGQGPEFLTYFQNEAQLEKSRLLSDRFSAERPKGSFSTLEIQRTEQGDSAMYLCASSFGQGIYEQYFGPGTRLTVT.

The chain recombines TRBV11-2 with TRBJ1-2; 7 nucleotides match TRBD1. Germline loops: CDR1 SGHAT, CDR2 FQNNGV. The CDR3 consists of 14 residues. The V and J ends lost 1 base and 4 bases, in that order; junction bases with no gene match: 3. CDR3 sequence: CASSLGGTAYGYTF. Written as DNA, the CDR3 is TGTGCCAGCAGCTTAGGAGGGACAGCCTATGGCTACACCTTC. Supplemented by reference TRBV11-2 and TRBJ1-2, the full variable domain reads EAGVAQSPRYKIIEKRQSVAFWCNPISGHATLYWYQQILGQGPKLLIQFQNNGVVDDSQLPKDRFSAERLKGVDSTLKIQPAKLEDSAVYLCASSLGGTAYGYTFGSGTRLTVV.

This chain uses TRBV28 with TRBJ2-7; perhaps TRBD1 as D (6 bases). The CDR3 length is 15 residues. In germline, CDR1 is MDHEN, CDR2 SYDVKM. The ends were cut back, 8 bases at V and 1 base at J, with 18 bases in the middle. The CDR3 loop is CASGAGTPPSYEQYF. The CDR3 DNA reads TGTGCCAGCGGGGCCGGGACACCGCCTTCCTACGAGCAGTACTTC.

This clone has more than one count but fewer than ten. The chain recombines TRBV19 with TRBJ1-5, with D possibly TRBD1 on 6 matching bases. The CDR3 runs to 14 residues. Trimming left V 4 bases short and J 2 bases short, with 9 bases between. CDR1 is LNHDA and CDR2 is SQIVND in the germline V gene (reference sequence). CDR3 coding DNA: TGTGCCAGTAGTAGGGCAGGGGGCAATCAGCCCCAGCATTTT. Its protein product is CASSRAGGNQPQHF.

The V call is TRBV13, the J call TRBJ2-7, with 13 bases aligning to TRBD2. This CDR3 comprises 16 residues. The V segment lost 5 bases and the J segment 1 base; nucleotides outside the gene matches: 5. Germline CDR1 reads PRHDT; CDR2 reads FYEKMQ (reference sequence). The CDR3 region is CASSRGTSGASYEQYF. For the CDR3, the DNA is TGTGCCAGCAGCCGAGGGACTAGCGGGGCGTCCTACGAGCAGTACTTC.

Only a few counts were recorded for this clone. The rearrangement uses TRBV15 and TRBJ1-4, with D possibly TRBD1 on 6 matching bases. The V gene lost 3 bases and the J gene lost 5 bases, with 7 bases spanning the gap. This CDR3 has 13 residues. Germline CDR1 and CDR2: LNHNV and YYDKDF (reference sequence). In nucleotides, the CDR3 is TGTGCCACCAGCAGGGACAGCAATGAAAAACTGTTTTTT. Residues: CATSRDSNEKLFF.

The sample holds a few counts of this clone. The CDR3 DNA reads as TGTGCCAGCAGCGTAGGCGGCGGTGGAACTGGAAACACCATATATTTT. This codes for CASSVGGGGTGNTIYF. The J gene is TRBJ1-3, the V gene TRBV9; D is ambiguous. The CDR3 is made up of 16 amino acids. V lost 0 bases and J lost 2, with 12 bases in between. Germline lookup yields CDR1 SGDLS and CDR2 YYNGEE.

This sequence joins TRBV6-1 and TRBJ1-1; D not certain. Germline V lookup: CDR1 MNHNS, CDR2 SASEGT. The CDR3 is 14 residues long. Trimming left V 2 bases short and J 11 bases short, with 18 bases between. The CDR3: CASSENRETNGAFF. The DNA for the CDR3 is TGTGCCAGCAGTGAAAACCGGGAGACCAATGGGGCTTTCTTT.

The V gene is TRBV7-9, the J gene TRBJ1-6; D is unclear. This CDR3 has 15 residues. Looked up from germline, CDR1 is SEHNR and CDR2 is FQNEAQ (reference sequence). V was cut by 1 base and J by 7 bases, with 11 bases left in between. CDR3 region: CASSLDAAPNSPLHF. CDR3 DNA: TGTGCCAGCAGCTTAGATGCAGCCCCGAATTCACCCCTCCACTTT.

The chain uses TRBV11-3 and TRBJ1-1; D unresolved. CDR1 and CDR2 from the germline V gene are SGHNT and YENEEA. V lost 1 base and J lost 1, with 4 bases in between. This CDR3 is built from 13 residues. Here the CDR3 DNA reads TGTGCCAGCAGCTTAGTCAGGAACACTGAAGCTTTCTTT. Translating it yields CASSLVRNTEAFF.

The CDR3 sequence is CASSPRIAYNEQFF. For the CDR3, the DNA is TGCGCCAGCAGCCCCCGTATAGCCTACAATGAGCAGTTCTTC. The chain carries TRBV4-3 and TRBJ2-1; D uncertain. The CDR3 loop spans 14 amino acids. Germline V gene sequence: CDR1 LGHNA, CDR2 YSLEER. V was clipped by 4 bases and J by 2 bases, with 9 bases between them.

The chain recombines TRBV5-6 with TRBJ2-7; 8 positions match TRBD2. The CDR3 is made up of 14 amino acids. J was trimmed by 2 bases and V by 4 bases; bases with no gene match: 5. Germline-derived CDR1 and CDR2 are SGHDT and YYEEEE. In DNA, the CDR3 is TGTGCCAGCAGCCTATCGCGGGGGGCCTACGAGCAGTACTTC. The encoded protein is CASSLSRGAYEQYF.

This clone was observed a few times. This chain connects TRBV19 to TRBJ1-1; 8 bases match TRBD1. Losses at the gene ends were 3 bases for V and 5 bases for J; bases not matched to a gene: 5. Germline CDR1 LNHDA, CDR2 SQIVND (reference sequence). The CDR3 runs to 14 residues. This CDR3 is CASSIDRGGTEAFF. Here the CDR3 DNA reads TGTGCCAGTAGTATTGACAGGGGTGGGACTGAAGCTTTCTTT.

This chain links TRBV19 with TRBJ2-1; D ambiguous. CDR3 length equals 12 residues. Trimming stripped 8 bases from V and 9 bases from J, with 14 bases between. Looked up from germline, CDR1 is LNHDA and CDR2 is SQIVND (reference sequence). The CDR3 is CASAPGISEQFF. DNA for the CDR3: TGTGCCAGTGCCCCGGGCATCAGTGAGCAGTTCTTC.

The chain is built from TRBV30 and TRBJ1-3; D may be TRBD1 (6 bases). This CDR3 is built from 13 residues. Germline V gives CDR1 GTSNPN, CDR2 SVGIG (reference sequence). V was pared by 4 bases and J by 4 bases, with 11 bases between. CDR3 amino acids: CAWIPGQGNTIYF. The CDR3 DNA sequence: TGTGCCTGGATCCCCGGACAGGGAAACACCATATATTTT.

The chain employs TRBV11-2 and TRBJ1-3, with unresolved D. Looked up from germline, CDR1 is SGHAT and CDR2 is FQNNGV. This CDR3 contains 15 residues. Trimming shortened V by 0 bases and J by 6 bases, and 12 bases separated the two germline ends. The CDR3 bases are TGTGCCAGCAGCTTAGACTTTCGCCTTGAAAACACCATATATTTT. Translated, it gives CASSLDFRLENTIYF.